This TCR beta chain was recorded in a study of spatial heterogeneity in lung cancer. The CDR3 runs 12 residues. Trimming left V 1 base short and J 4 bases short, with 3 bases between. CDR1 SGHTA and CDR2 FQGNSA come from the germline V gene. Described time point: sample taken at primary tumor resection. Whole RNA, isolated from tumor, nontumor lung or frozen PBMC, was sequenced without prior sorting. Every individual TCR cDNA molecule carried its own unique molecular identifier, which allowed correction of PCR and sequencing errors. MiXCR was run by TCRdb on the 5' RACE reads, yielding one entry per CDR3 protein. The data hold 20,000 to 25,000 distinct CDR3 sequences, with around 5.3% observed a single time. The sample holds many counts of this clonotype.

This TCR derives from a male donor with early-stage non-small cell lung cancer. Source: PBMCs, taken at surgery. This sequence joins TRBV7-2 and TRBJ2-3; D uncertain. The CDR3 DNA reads TGTGCCAGCAGCTTAGTCTCAGATACGCAGTATTTT. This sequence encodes CASSLVSDTQYF.